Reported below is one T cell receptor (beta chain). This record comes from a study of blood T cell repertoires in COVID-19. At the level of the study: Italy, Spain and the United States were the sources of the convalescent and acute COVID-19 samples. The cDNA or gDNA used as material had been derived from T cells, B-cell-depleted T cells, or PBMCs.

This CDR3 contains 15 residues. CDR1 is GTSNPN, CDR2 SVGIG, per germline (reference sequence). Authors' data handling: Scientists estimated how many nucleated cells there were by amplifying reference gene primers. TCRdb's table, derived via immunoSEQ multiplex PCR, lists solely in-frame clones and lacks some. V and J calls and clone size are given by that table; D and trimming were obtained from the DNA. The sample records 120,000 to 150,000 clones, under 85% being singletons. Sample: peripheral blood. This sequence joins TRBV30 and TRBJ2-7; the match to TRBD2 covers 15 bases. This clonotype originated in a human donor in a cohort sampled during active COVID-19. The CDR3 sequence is CALGLAGGLTYEQYF. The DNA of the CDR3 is TGTGCTTTGGGACTAGCGGGGGGCCTAACCTACGAGCAGTACTTC.